This T cell receptor beta chain was observed in a study of blood T cell repertoires in COVID-19. Study overall: Spain, Italy and the United States supplied samples that represented acute and convalescent COVID-19. T cells, B-cell-depleted T cells, or PBMCs supplied cDNA or gDNA.

In the study's own analysis: Estimated nucleated cell counts came from reference gene primer amplification. Sequenced by immunoSEQ multiplex PCR; TCRdb stores in-frame clones only, minus some. That table supplies the V and J calls and clone size; D and trimming were determined from the DNA. The table records about 300,000 clones, about 80% of them present only once. The CDR3 totals 14 residues. CDR1 is MDHEN, CDR2 SYDVKM, per germline. V shed 10 bases, J shed 7 bases, and the junction held 9 bases outside the gene matches. This clonotype originated in a woman aged 45-65 years who had recovered from COVID-19. This chain connects TRBV28 to TRBJ1-6; 8 nucleotides align to TRBD1. Sequencing was performed on peripheral blood. DNA for the CDR3: TGTGCCATCCCGGGGCAGGGGGCCAATTCACCCCTCCACTTT. Translating it yields CAIPGQGANSPLHF.